This T cell receptor (beta chain) is from a study of cytomegalovirus exposure and HLA in healthy donors. Study findings and constraints: Despite most TCR sequences being rare, some public TCRs occurred in many donors. A cluster of highly shared sequence variants was likely a sequencing artifact.

V was pared by 3 bases and J by 2 bases, with 14 bases between. CDR3 size: 16 residues. Germline values: CDR1 SNHLY, CDR2 FYNNEI. Primers included in the PCR were 60 Vbeta and 13 Jbeta primers. Repertoires were generated with immunoSEQ multiplex PCR, while TCRdb's copy carries only in-frame clones and drops some. The repertoire holds 100,000 or so clones, roughly four fifths seen once, with 1% to 1.5% in the top ten. As regards this clone: Its antigen is undetermined.

The source of this sequence is a man aged 40-49 years in good health and CMV-seronegative. Material: PBMCs. The rearrangement links TRBV2 to TRBJ2-1, with D perhaps matching TRBD1 (5 bases). CDR3: CASSDRVPPTYNEQFF. DNA of the CDR3: TGTGCCAGCAGTGACAGGGTGCCCCCAACCTACAATGAGCAGTTCTTC.